This is a list of T cell receptor beta chains from one sample in a study of metastatic and nonmetastatic thyroid tumors. TCRdb re-called the PCR reads via MiXCR. The table lists under 25,000 clones, approximately 24% of them singletons. The sample comprised adjacent normal tissue. The source of these receptors is a female donor with papillary thyroid cancer or a benign thyroid nodule (not recorded which). Some clones in this sample may be carry-over from other donors' samples. Both conserved end residues are part of each CDR3. The D gene is left open where the match is weak. Clone size is shown for a subset of rows, as once, few, many or a class of expanded clone.

j_call clone_size v_call d_call cdr3_nt cdr3_aa
TRBJ2-2 many TRBV12-3/TRBV12-4 NA TGTGCCAGCAGTTTCCAGGACGGGGAGCTGTTTTTT CASSFQDGELFF
TRBJ2-2 few TRBV11-1 NA TGTGCCAGCAGCTTAGATTCCTGGAGCAGGGGCGGGGAGCTGTTTTTT CASSLDSWSRGGELFF
TRBJ2-7 few TRBV12-3/TRBV12-4 NA TGTGCCAGCAGTACCCTAGGAGTTGGGAACGAGCAGTACTTC CASSTLGVGNEQYF
TRBJ2-1 NA TRBV28 NA TGTGCCAGCAGTTTATTCTCAGGGTTCCCTGTCAATGAGCAGTTCTTC CASSLFSGFPVNEQFF
TRBJ1-2 NA TRBV7-9 NA TGTGCCAGCAGCTTATACGGAGAATCCTATGGCTACACCTTC CASSLYGESYGYTF
TRBJ1-4 medium-sized TRBV30 NA TGTGCCTGGAGCGAAGGGTGGCGACCCTCGGCTAATGAAAAACTGTTTTTT CAWSEGWRPSANEKLFF
TRBJ2-3 NA TRBV12-3/TRBV12-4 NA TGTGCCAGCAGTGGACAATTAGATGCAGATACGCAGTATTTT CASSGQLDADTQYF
TRBJ2-5 once TRBV30 NA TGTGCCAGGAGTGCTAGGGGCCGTGCGACCCAGTACTTC CARSARGRATQYF
TRBJ2-7 NA TRBV28 NA TGTGCCAGCAGTTTATTGGAGGGGACTCCCTGCGAGCAGTACTTC CASSLLEGTPCEQYF
TRBJ1-4 NA TRBV28 NA TGTGCCAGCAGCCTCCTAACCTCCCGGACAGCCGCAACTAATGAAAAACTGTTTTTT CASSLLTSRTAATNEKLFF